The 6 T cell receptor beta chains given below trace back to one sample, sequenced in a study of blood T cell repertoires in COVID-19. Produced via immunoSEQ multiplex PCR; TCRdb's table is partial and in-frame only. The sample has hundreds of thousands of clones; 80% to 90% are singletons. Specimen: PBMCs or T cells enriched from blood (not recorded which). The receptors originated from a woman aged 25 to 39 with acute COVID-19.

The CDR3 region has the DNA TGCGCCAGCAGTCAATCCAACAGGGACACCGGGGAGCTGTTTTTT. Its protein product is CASSQSNRDTGELFF. The chain has TRBV23-1 and TRBJ2-2, with D maybe TRBD1 (6 bases). TRBV23-1 is sorted into the ORF group, with uncertain function. The V and J ends lost 0 bases and 3 bases respectively, with 8 bases between them. The CDR3 spans 15 residues.

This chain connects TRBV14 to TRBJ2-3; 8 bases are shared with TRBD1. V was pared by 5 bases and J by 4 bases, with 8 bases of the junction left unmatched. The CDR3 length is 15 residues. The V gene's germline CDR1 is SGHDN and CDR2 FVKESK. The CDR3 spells CASSLRTGSADTQYF. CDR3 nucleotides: TGTGCCAGCAGCTTAAGGACAGGGAGCGCAGATACGCAGTATTTT.

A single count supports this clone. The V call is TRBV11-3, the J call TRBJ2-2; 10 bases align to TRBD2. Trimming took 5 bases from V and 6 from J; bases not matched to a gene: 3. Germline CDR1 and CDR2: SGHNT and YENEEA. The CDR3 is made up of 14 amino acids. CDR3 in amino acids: CASSTGTSAGELFF. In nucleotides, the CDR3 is TGTGCCAGCAGCACCGGGACTAGCGCCGGGGAGCTGTTTTTT. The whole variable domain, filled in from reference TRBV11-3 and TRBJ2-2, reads EAGVVQSPRYKIIEKKQPVAFWCNPISGHNTLYWYLQNLGQGPELLIRYENEEAVDDSQLPKDRFSAERLKGVDSTLKIQPAELGDSAVYLCASSTGTSAGELFFGEGSRLTVL.

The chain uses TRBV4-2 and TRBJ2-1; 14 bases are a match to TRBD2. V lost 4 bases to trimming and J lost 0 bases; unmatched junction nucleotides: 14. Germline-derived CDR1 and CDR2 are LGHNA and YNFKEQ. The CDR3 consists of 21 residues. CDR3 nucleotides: TGTGCCAGCAGCCCCGCCCGGACTAGCGGGGGGTCGGCAAGCTCCTACAATGAGCAGTTCTTC. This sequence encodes CASSPARTSGGSASSYNEQFF.

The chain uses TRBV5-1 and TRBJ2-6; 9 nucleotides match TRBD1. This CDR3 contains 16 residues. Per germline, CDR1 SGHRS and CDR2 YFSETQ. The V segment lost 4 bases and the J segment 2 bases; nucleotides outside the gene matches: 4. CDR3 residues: CASSTTGGAGANVLTF. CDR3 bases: TGCGCCAGCAGCACTACAGGGGGCGCTGGGGCCAACGTCCTGACTTTC. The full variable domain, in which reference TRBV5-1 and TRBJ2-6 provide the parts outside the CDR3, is KAGVTQTPRYLIKTRGQQVTLSCSPISGHRSVSWYQQTPGQGLQFLFEYFSETQRNKGNFPGRFSGRQFSNSRSEMNVSTLELGDSALYLCASSTTGGAGANVLTFGAGSRLTVL.

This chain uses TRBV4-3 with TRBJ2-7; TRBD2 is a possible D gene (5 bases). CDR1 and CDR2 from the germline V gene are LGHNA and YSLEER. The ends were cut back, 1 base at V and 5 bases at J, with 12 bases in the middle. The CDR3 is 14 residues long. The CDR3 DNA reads TGCGCCAGCAGCCAAGCGGACCGCGGGCACGAGCAGTACTTC. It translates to CASSQADRGHEQYF.